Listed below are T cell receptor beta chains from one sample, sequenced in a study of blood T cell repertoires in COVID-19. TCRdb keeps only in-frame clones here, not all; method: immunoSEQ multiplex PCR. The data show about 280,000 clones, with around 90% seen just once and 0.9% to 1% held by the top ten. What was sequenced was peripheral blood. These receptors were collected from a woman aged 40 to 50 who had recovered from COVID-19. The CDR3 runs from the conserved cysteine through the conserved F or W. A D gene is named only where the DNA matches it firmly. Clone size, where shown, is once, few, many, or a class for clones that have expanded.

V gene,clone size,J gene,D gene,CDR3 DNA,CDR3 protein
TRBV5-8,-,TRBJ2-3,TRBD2,TGTGCCAGCAGCTTGGGACTAGCGGGAAAGGGAGATACGCAGTATTTT,CASSLGLAGKGDTQYF
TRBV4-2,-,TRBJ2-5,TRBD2,TGTGCCAGCAGCCTGACTAGCGGGACCTTAGAGACCCAGTACTTC,CASSLTSGTLETQYF
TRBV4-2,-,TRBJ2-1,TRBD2,TGTGCCAGCAGCACTCCTAGCGGGAGCTCCTACAATGAGCAGTTCTTC,CASSTPSGSSYNEQFF
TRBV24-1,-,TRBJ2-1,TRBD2,TGTGCCACCAGTGAGCACGACTTTGCGGGAGGCCACAATGAGCAGTTCTTC,CATSEHDFAGGHNEQFF
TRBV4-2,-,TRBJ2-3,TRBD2,TGTGCCAGCAGCCGGAACGGAGCGGGAACTAGCACAGATACGCAGTATTTT,CASSRNGAGTSTDTQYF
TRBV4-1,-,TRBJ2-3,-,TGCGCCAGCAGCGCTATAGAGCGGAGTAGCACAGATACGCAGTATTTT,CASSAIERSSTDTQYF
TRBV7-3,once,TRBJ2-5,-,TGTGCCAGCAGCATATCCAGGGAAGAGACCCAGTACTTC,CASSISREETQYF
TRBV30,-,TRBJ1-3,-,TGTGCCTGGAACAGAATTACTGGAAACACCATATATTTT,CAWNRITGNTIYF
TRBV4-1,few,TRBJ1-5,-,TGCGCCAGCAGCCAAGTGGCGGGCGGACGGCCCCAGCATTTT,CASSQVAGGRPQHF
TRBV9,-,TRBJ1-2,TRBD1,TGTGCCAGCAGCGCATACCCACAGGGGGCTTTGACCTATGGCTACACCTTC,CASSAYPQGALTYGYTF
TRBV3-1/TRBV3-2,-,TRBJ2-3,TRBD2,TGTGCCAGCAGCCATCGGACTAGCGGGAGTGGGACAGATACGCAGTATTTT,CASSHRTSGSGTDTQYF
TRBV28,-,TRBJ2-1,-,TGTGCCAGCAGACGGGACTACAATGAGCAGTTCTTC,CASRRDYNEQFF
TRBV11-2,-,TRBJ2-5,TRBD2,TGTGCCAGCAGCCTTTCAGAGGGACTAGCGGCCGGAGAGACCCAGTACTTC,CASSLSEGLAAGETQYF
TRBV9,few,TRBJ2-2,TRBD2,TGTGCCAGCAGCGTAGAGGGAGGGTCAAACACCGGGGAGCTGTTTTTT,CASSVEGGSNTGELFF
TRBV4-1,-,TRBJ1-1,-,TGCGCCAGCAGCCAAGTTAGCGGGACAATCTTCGCTGAAGCTTTCTTT,CASSQVSGTIFAEAFF
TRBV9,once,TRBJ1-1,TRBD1,TGTGCCAGCAGCCCTAGGGACAGGGGGCTGTATACTGAAGCTTTCTTT,CASSPRDRGLYTEAFF
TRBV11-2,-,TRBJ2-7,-,TGTGCCAGCAGCTTAGGGGTAGGAGGGGTCTACGAGCAGTACTTC,CASSLGVGGVYEQYF
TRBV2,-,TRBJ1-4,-,TGTGCCAGCACGCCAGGGACTACTAATGAAAAACTGTTTTTT,CASTPGTTNEKLFF
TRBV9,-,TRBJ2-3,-,TGTGCCAGCAGCGTAGAAGCCACAGATACGCAGTATTTT,CASSVEATDTQYF
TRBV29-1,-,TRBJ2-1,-,TGCAGCGTTGAGAGAGATTACAATGAGCAGTTCTTC,CSVERDYNEQFF
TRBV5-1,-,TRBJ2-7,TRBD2,TGCGCCAGCAGGGCGGGACTAGCGTTCGGCGAGCAGTACTTC,CASRAGLAFGEQYF
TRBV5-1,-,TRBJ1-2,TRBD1,TGCGCCAGCAGCTGGACAGGGGAATCTAACTATGGCTACACCTTC,CASSWTGESNYGYTF
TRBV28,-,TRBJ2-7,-,TGTGCCAGCAGTCTAGGGGACGAGCAGTACTTC,CASSLGDEQYF
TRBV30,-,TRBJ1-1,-,TGTGCCTGGAGTCCGGGGGGAGGGGAAGCTTTCTTT,CAWSPGGGEAFF
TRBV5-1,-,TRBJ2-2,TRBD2,TGCGCCAGCAGCTTGCAAGCGGGAGGGAACACCGGGGAGCTGTTTTTT,CASSLQAGGNTGELFF
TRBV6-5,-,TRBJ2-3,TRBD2,TGTGCCAGCAGTTTTTCGAGGGAGGGCCCCGCAGATACGCAGTATTTT,CASSFSREGPADTQYF
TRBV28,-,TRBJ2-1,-,TGTGCCAGCTCCCACAGGTACAATGAGCAGTTCTTC,CASSHRYNEQFF
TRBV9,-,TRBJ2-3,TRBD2,TGTGCCAGCAGCGGTGGAGCGGGAGGGCCTCTTAGCACAGATACGCAGTATTTT,CASSGGAGGPLSTDTQYF
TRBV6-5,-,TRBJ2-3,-,TGTGCCAGCAGTAAGTTCGGTGCAGATACGCAGTATTTT,CASSKFGADTQYF
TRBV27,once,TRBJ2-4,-,TGTGCCAGCAGTTCTACAGGGATGGAAGCCAAAAACATTCAGTACTTC,CASSSTGMEAKNIQYF
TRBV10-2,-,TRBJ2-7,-,TGCGCCAGCCTCGCAGGGGTAGGATGGCACGAGCAGTACTTC,CASLAGVGWHEQYF
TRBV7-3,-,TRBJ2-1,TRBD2,TGTGCCAGCAGCACCCCAACTTGGGCTAGCGGCAACAATGAGCAGTTCTTC,CASSTPTWASGNNEQFF
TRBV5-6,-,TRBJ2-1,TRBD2,TGTGCCAGCAGCTTGTTCACTAGCGGGGGCTCCTACAATGAGCAGTTCTTC,CASSLFTSGGSYNEQFF
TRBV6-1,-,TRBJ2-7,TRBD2,TGTGCCAGCAGTGTCCCGGTAGCGGGAGGGCAAAGCGAGCAGTACTTC,CASSVPVAGGQSEQYF
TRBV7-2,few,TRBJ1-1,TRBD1,TGTGCCAGCAGCTTTAGACAGGGGAACGTTTTCTTT,CASSFRQGNVFF
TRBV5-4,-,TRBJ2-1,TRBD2,TGTGCCAGCAGCTTGTTCGGCGGGAGAGGTCCCAATGAGCAGTTCTTC,CASSLFGGRGPNEQFF
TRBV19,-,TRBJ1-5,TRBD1,TGTGCCAGTAGTTATCAGGGGGGCAATCAGCCCCAGCATTTT,CASSYQGGNQPQHF
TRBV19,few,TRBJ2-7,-,TGTGCCAGTAGTATTGGGGTAGCGTTTTCCTCCTACGAGCAGTACTTC,CASSIGVAFSSYEQYF
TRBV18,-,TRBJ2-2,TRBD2,TGTGCCAGCTCACCACGACTAGCGGGAGGCCCCCCGAACACCGGGGAGCTGTTTTTT,CASSPRLAGGPPNTGELFF
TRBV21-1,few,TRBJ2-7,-,TGTGCCAGCAGGAGAGGACAGGTCGTCCACGAGCAGTACTTC,CASRRGQVVHEQYF
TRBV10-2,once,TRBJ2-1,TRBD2,TGCGCCAGCGCTAGCGGGGAGATCTCCTACAATGAGCAGTTCTTC,CASASGEISYNEQFF
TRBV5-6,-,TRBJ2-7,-,TGTGCCAGCAGCTTGGGACAGGTGCCAAACTACGAGCAGTACTTC,CASSLGQVPNYEQYF
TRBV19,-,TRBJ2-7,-,TGTGCCAGTAGCCCGACTGTGCCCTCCTACGAGCAGTACTTC,CASSPTVPSYEQYF
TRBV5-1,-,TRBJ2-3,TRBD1,TGCGCCAGCAGCTTGTCAGGACAGGGGGGGGCAGATACGCAGTATTTT,CASSLSGQGGADTQYF
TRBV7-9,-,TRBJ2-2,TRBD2,TGTGCCAGCAGCTTCAGAGCGGGAGTTACCGGGGAGCTGTTTTTT,CASSFRAGVTGELFF
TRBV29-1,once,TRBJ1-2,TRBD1,TGCAGCGTCGACCCAATGGACAGGGGTTTCGGCTACACCTTC,CSVDPMDRGFGYTF
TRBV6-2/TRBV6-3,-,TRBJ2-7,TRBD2,TGTGCCAGCAGTACTGGGACTAGCCGCTCCTACGAGCAGTACTTC,CASSTGTSRSYEQYF
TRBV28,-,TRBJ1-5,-,TGTGCCAGCACCTATCCGGGGGGGGGCAATCAGCCCCAGCATTTT,CASTYPGGGNQPQHF
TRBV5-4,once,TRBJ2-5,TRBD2,TGTGCCAGCAGCACCGGGACTAGCGGGGGAACAGAGACCCAGTACTTC,CASSTGTSGGTETQYF
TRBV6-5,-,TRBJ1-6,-,TGTGCCAGCAGCTCAGCCTCAGGGAACAATTCACCCCTCCACTTT,CASSSASGNNSPLHF
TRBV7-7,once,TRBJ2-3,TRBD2,TGTGCCAGCAGCCTCGGTAGCGGGCTGACAGATACGCAGTATTTT,CASSLGSGLTDTQYF
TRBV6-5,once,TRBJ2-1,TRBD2,TGTGCCAGCCTTCTAGCGGGACCCAACAATGAGCAGTTCTTC,CASLLAGPNNEQFF
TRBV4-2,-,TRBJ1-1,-,TGTGCCAGCAGCCAAGATGCCACAGGGTGGAACACTGAAGCTTTCTTT,CASSQDATGWNTEAFF
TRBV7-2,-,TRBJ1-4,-,TGTGCCAGCAGCTTATGGGGCACTAATGAAAAACTGTTTTTT,CASSLWGTNEKLFF
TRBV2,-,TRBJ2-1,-,TGTGCCAGCAGCGAACTAGGGAGTTCTCGGTTCTTC,CASSELGSSRFF
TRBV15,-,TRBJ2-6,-,TGTGCCACCAGGGCCGACAGCCATAAAGGCTCTGGGGCCAACGTCCTGACTTTC,CATRADSHKGSGANVLTF
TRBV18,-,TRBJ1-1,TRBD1,TGTGCCAGCTCAGGACAGGGGAGCACTGAAGCTTTCTTT,CASSGQGSTEAFF